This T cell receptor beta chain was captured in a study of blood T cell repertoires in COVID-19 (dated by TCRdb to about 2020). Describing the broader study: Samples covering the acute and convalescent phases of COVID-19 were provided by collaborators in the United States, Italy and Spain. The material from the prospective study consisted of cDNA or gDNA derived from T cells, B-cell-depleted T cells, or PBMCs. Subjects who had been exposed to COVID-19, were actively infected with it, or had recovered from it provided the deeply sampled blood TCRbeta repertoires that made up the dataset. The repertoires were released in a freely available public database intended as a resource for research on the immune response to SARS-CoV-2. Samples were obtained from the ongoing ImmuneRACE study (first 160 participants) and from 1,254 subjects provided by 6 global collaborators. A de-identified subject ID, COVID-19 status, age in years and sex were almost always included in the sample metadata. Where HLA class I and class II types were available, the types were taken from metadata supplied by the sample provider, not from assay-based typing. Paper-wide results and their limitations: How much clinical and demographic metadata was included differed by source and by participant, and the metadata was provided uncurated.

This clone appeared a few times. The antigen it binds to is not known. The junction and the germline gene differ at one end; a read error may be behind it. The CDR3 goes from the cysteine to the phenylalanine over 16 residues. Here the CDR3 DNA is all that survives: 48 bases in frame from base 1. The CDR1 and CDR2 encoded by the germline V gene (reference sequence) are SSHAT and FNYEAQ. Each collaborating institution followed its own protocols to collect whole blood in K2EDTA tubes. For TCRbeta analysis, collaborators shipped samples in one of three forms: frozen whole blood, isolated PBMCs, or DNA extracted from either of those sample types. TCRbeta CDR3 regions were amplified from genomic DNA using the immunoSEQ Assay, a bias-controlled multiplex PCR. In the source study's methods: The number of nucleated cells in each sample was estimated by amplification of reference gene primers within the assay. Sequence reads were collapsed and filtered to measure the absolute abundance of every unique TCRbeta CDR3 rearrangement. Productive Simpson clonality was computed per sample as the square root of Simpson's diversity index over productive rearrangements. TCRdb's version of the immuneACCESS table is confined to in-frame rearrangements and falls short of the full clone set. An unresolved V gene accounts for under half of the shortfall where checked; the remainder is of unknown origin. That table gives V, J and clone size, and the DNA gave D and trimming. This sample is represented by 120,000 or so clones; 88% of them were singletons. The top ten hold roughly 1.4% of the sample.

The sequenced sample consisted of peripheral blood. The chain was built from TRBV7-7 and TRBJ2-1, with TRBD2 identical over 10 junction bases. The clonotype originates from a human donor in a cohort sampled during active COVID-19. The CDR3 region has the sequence CASSLSGTSVINEQFF. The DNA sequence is TGTGCTAGCAGCTTATCTGGGACTAGCGTAATCAATGAGCAGTTCTTC.